The 10 T cell receptor beta chains given below trace back to one sample, sequenced in a study of blood T cells in healthy people across ages (dated by TCRdb to 2015 to 2017). Library method: 5' RACE. The sequencer listed for this sample is Illumina HiSeq 2500. A second roughly 6 to 11 cycle PCR used a sample-barcoded 5' primer and a J-beta primer mix. TCRdb's own reprocessing of the public reads used fastp at Q25 and MiXCR and kept productive beta chains. Every distinct CDR3 protein forms one entry, paired with its most common genes and DNA. Present in this sample are around 1,500,000 distinct CDR3 sequences, 28% of which were seen just once. Of the sample, approximately 7.7% falls within the top ten clones. Source material: blood. The source of these receptors is a woman aged 25 to 39 in good health.

V and J are TRBV7-9 and TRBJ1-1; perhaps TRBD1 as D (5 bases). CDR3 length equals 15 residues. Germline CDR1 reads SEHNR; CDR2 reads FQNEAQ (reference sequence). With 4 bases removed from V and 0 bases from J, the gap between germline ends came to 12 bases. CDR3 amino acids: CASSSPGQMNTEAFF. CDR3 DNA: TGTGCCAGCAGCTCCCCGGGGCAGATGAACACTGAAGCTTTCTTT.

The rearrangement links TRBV5-1 to TRBJ2-3, with TRBD2 matching over 11 bases. V shed 4 bases and J 0 bases; nucleotides not matched to a gene: 10. The CDR3 extends over 18 amino acids. CDR1 SGHRS and CDR2 YFSETQ come from the germline V gene. The CDR3: CASSLTSGRPTSTDTQYF. In nucleotides, the CDR3 is TGCGCCAGCAGCCTTACTAGCGGGAGACCAACAAGCACAGATACGCAGTATTTT.

This clonotype was seen repeatedly, ten times or more. The V and J genes are TRBV12-3 or TRBV12-4 and TRBJ2-3; possible D gene TRBD2, 7 bases. V was clipped by 2 bases and J by 5 bases, with 8 bases between them. The CDR3 covers 13 residues. The CDR3 DNA reads TGTGCCAGCAGTTTAAGGGGGGGAGATACGCAGTATTTT. Its translation is CASSLRGGDTQYF.

Of note for this clonotype: One end of the junction is discordant with germline, which a read error may explain. The CDR3: CNVEAAGSGGYTF. The CDR3, as DNA: TGCAACGTTGAGGCGGCAGGGAGTGGTGGCTACACCTTC. This chain uses TRBV29-1 with TRBJ1-2, with a tentative D call TRBD1 (5 bases). Germline-derived CDR1 and CDR2 are SQVTM and ANQGSEA. The CDR3 sequence is 13 residues long.

This clonotype has just one count. The V gene is TRBV24-1, the J gene TRBJ2-1; 8 positions match TRBD2. The CDR3 runs 15 residues. V was pared by 5 bases and J by 4 bases, with 6 bases of the junction left unmatched. Per the germline V gene, CDR1 is KGHDR and CDR2 is SFDVKD. CDR3 DNA: TGTGCCACCAGTGCGCCGGGAGGGGGTTACAATGAGCAGTTCTTC. It translates to CATSAPGGGYNEQFF.

This clonotype has just a few counts. The chain carries TRBV5-6 and TRBJ2-7; D gene uncertain. CDR1 SGHDT and CDR2 YYEEEE come from the germline V gene. This CDR3 is built from 14 residues. Between the trimmed V and J ends, which lost 7 bases and 3 bases, there was a span of 17 bases. DNA of the CDR3: TGTGCCAGCGCGGTCGGCCACAACAACTACGAGCAGTACTTC. Encoded protein: CASAVGHNNYEQYF. The full variable domain, in which reference TRBV5-6 and TRBJ2-7 provide the parts outside the CDR3, is DAGVTQSPTHLIKTRGQQVTLRCSPKSGHDTVSWYQQALGQGPQFIFQYYEEEERQRGNFPDRFSGHQFPNYSSELNVNALLLGDSALYLCASAVGHNNYEQYFGPGTRLTVT.

This clonotype came up a few times. The chain links TRBV20-1 to TRBJ2-7, with TRBD1 matching 7 bases. Germline loops: CDR1 DFQATT, CDR2 SNEGSKA (reference sequence). This CDR3 comprises 17 residues. V lost 6 bases and J lost 3; bases outside the gene matches: 20. The CDR3 region is CSAPPFRGNLLSYEQYF. CDR3 nucleotide sequence: TGCAGTGCGCCGCCCTTCAGGGGGAACCTCCTAAGCTACGAGCAGTACTTC.

Comment on this clonotype: Given a much more abundant clone one base away, this may be a read error. The chain joins TRBV6-5 to TRBJ2-6; a possible D gene is TRBD1 (5 bases). The CDR3 runs 15 residues. The germline V gene encodes CDR1 MNHEY and CDR2 SVGAGI. The CDR3 region is CASSSSNSGANVRTF. The CDR3 bases are TGTGCCAGCAGCTCCTCTAACTCTGGGGCCAACGTCCGGACTTTC.

This chain joins TRBV5-1 and TRBJ2-7; TRBD2 matches 10 bases. J was trimmed by 6 bases and V by 9 bases; bases with no gene match: 9. CDR1 and CDR2 (germline): SGHRS, YFSETQ. This CDR3 region has 13 residues. The CDR3, as DNA: TGCGCCATCTGCCTAGCGGGAGTCTCCGAGCAGTACTTC. Translating gives CAICLAGVSEQYF.

The chain joins TRBV20-1 to TRBJ2-7, with D possibly matching TRBD2 (5 bases). This CDR3 spans 12 amino acids. The germline V gene encodes CDR1 DFQATT and CDR2 SNEGSKA (reference sequence). The V end was cut by 1 base, the J end by 9 bases, with 13 bases between. The CDR3 is CSARGTRVGQYF. The CDR3 DNA sequence: TGCAGTGCTAGAGGGACTCGGGTTGGGCAGTACTTC.